Each of the 17 T cell receptor beta chains below was sequenced from the same sample in a study of post-analysis software for immune sequencing data. Notes on the study in general: About five TRBV segments were more frequent in patients than controls; TRBV5-6, TRBV5-1 and TRBV20-1 belonged to this group.

Unique molecular identifiers were carried by the TCR beta cDNA libraries. TCRdb itself ran the PCR reads through MiXCR, one entry per CDR3 protein. The sample lists about 770,000 distinct CDR3 sequences; 46% were seen once. Their recognized antigens are unknown. The sample consisted of blood. Receptor source: a girl between 10 and 17 years old with multiple sclerosis.

There are a few counts of this clonotype. This sequence joins TRBV4-2 and TRBJ2-1; the match to TRBD2 covers 10 bases. CDR3 length equals 16 residues. Trimming at V came to 0 bases and at J to 8 bases, leaving 7 bases not matched to a gene. Germline CDR1 is LGHNA and CDR2 is YNFKEQ. CDR3 protein: CASSQDGLAGVDEQFF. In DNA form, the CDR3 reads TGTGCCAGCAGCCAAGATGGGCTAGCGGGAGTTGATGAGCAGTTCTTC.

The rearrangement links TRBV7-2 to TRBJ2-5; D not certain. Trimming stripped 3 bases from V and 5 bases from J, with 7 bases between. Germline-derived CDR1 and CDR2 are SGHTA and FQGNSA. The CDR3 has 12 residues. CDR3 in amino acids: CASSFWTETQYF. The DNA for the CDR3 is TGTGCCAGCAGCTTCTGGACGGAGACCCAGTACTTC. The full variable domain, in which reference TRBV7-2 and TRBJ2-5 provide the parts outside the CDR3, is GAGVSQSPSNKVTEKGKDVELRCDPISGHTALYWYRQSLGQGLEFLIYFQGNSAPDKSGLPSDRFSAERTGGSVSTLTIQRTQQEDSAVYLCASSFWTETQYFGPGTRLLVL.

V and J are TRBV4-2 and TRBJ2-5, with D perhaps TRBD2 (6 bases). CDR1 and CDR2 from the germline V gene are LGHNA and YNFKEQ. The CDR3 is 18 amino acids. Trimming took 0 bases from V and 11 from J, leaving 28 bases between them. CDR3 bases: TGTGCCAGCAGCCAAGAGAGCGGGCTCCCGAGCTCCTACAATGAGCAGTACTTC. Amino acid sequence: CASSQESGLPSSYNEQYF.

This clonotype was detected only a few times. The J gene is TRBJ2-1, the V gene TRBV13; the D gene could be TRBD1 or TRBD2 (5 bases each). Trimming took off 5 bases at V and 5 bases at J, with 19 bases between the two ends. The CDR3 is made up of 16 amino acids. The germline V gene has CDR1 PRHDT and CDR2 FYEKMQ (reference sequence). CDR3 nucleotide sequence: TGTGCCAGCAGCGGATTCGGCCTGGGACGAGACAATGAGCAGTTCTTC. Protein product: CASSGFGLGRDNEQFF. Full variable domain (missing parts from reference TRBV13 and TRBJ2-1): AAGVIQSPRHLIKEKRETATLKCYPIPRHDTVYWYQQGPGQDPQFLISFYEKMQSDKGSIPDRFSAQQFSDYHSELNMSSLELGDSALYFCASSGFGLGRDNEQFFGPGTRLTVL.

The rearrangement links TRBV6-1 to TRBJ2-1; 9 nucleotides match TRBD2. Trimming at V came to 5 bases and at J to 11 bases, leaving 16 bases not matched to a gene. In germline, CDR1 is MNHNS, CDR2 SASEGT. This CDR3 contains 16 residues. CDR3 DNA: TGTGCCAGCAGTCGATTAGCGGGAGTCATCGGAGAGAAGCAGTTCTTC. It translates to CASSRLAGVIGEKQFF.

This rearrangement joins TRBV5-1 to TRBJ2-2; D not resolved. Trimming pared 2 bases from V and 0 bases from J, leaving 8 bases between. There are 15 residues in the CDR3. The germline gives CDR1 SGHRS, CDR2 YFSETQ. DNA of the CDR3: TGCGCCAGCAGCTTCACCCTGGCGAACACCGGGGAGCTGTTTTTT. Protein: CASSFTLANTGELFF.

This clonotype was counted a few times. This sequence joins TRBV20-1 and TRBJ2-1; 8 positions match TRBD2. CDR3 length equals 14 residues. Losses at the gene ends were 1 base for V and 10 bases for J; bases not matched to a gene: 9. The germline V gene encodes CDR1 DFQATT and CDR2 SNEGSKA (reference sequence). CDR3 amino acids: CSARVREGRVEQFF. The CDR3 DNA reads as TGCAGTGCTAGAGTCCGGGAGGGCCGGGTCGAGCAGTTCTTC.

This clonotype has only a few counts. The chain employs TRBV28 and TRBJ2-7, with 9 bases identical to TRBD1. J was trimmed by 6 bases and V by 7 bases; bases with no gene match: 10. The CDR3 runs 14 residues. From germline, CDR1 is MDHEN and CDR2 SYDVKM. The CDR3 DNA sequence: TGTGCCAGCAAGGCCGGGACAGGGCCGTTCGAGCAGTACTTC. Translating gives CASKAGTGPFEQYF.

The chain couples TRBV7-9 to TRBJ2-3; 9 bases match TRBD1. The germline gives CDR1 SEHNR, CDR2 FQNEAQ (reference sequence). V lost 3 bases to trimming and J lost 1 base; unmatched junction nucleotides: 11. This CDR3 comprises 18 residues. The CDR3 DNA sequence: TGTGCCAGCAGCTTCGGGGACAGGGACTACCTTGGCACAGATACGCAGTATTTT. It is translated as CASSFGDRDYLGTDTQYF.

This clonotype has only a few counts. This rearrangement joins TRBV29-1 to TRBJ2-4; no reliable D call. This CDR3 is 16 amino acids long. Germline-derived CDR1 and CDR2 are SQVTM and ANQGSEA. Trimming pared 3 bases from V and 0 bases from J, leaving 15 bases between. The CDR3, as DNA: TGCAGCGTTGATGGGCATCCACCAGTAGCCAAAAACATTCAGTACTTC. It specifies CSVDGHPPVAKNIQYF.

The CDR3 reads CSAHQGLAVLGNEQFF. The CDR3 bases are TGCAGTGCTCACCAAGGACTAGCGGTTCTAGGGAATGAGCAGTTCTTC. This chain links TRBV20-1 with TRBJ2-1, with 10 bases aligning to TRBD2. This CDR3 region has 16 residues. CDR1 and CDR2 (germline): DFQATT, SNEGSKA (reference sequence). J was trimmed by 7 bases and V by 5 bases; bases with no gene match: 14.

Worth noting for this clonotype: The junction departs from germline at one end; a sequencing error may be responsible. The V and J genes are TRBV20-1 and TRBJ2-1, with TRBD2 identical over 7 bases. Germline CDR1 DFQATT, CDR2 SNEGSKA (reference sequence). CDR3 length: 17 amino acids. CDR3 loop: CSTRFYTPREFRSEQFF. CDR3 DNA sequence: TGCAGTACTAGATTTTATACGCCGCGGGAGTTTCGCAGTGAGCAGTTCTTC.

The chain combines TRBV7-3 with TRBJ2-1, with 7 bases that match TRBD2. The CDR3 spans 16 residues. With 1 base clipped from V and 5 bases from J, the junction kept 8 bases outside the gene matches. CDR1 SGHTA and CDR2 FQGTGA come from the germline V gene. DNA of the CDR3: TGTGCCAGCAGCTTAAGTGGAGCGGGAATCGACAATGAGCAGTTCTTC. It translates to CASSLSGAGIDNEQFF.

This clonotype has more than one count but fewer than ten. The chain carries TRBV12-3 or TRBV12-4 and TRBJ2-7; 10 nucleotides align to TRBD2. The CDR3 totals 14 residues. V shed 7 bases, J shed 4 bases, and the junction held 7 bases outside the gene matches. DNA for the CDR3: TGTGCCAGCACTACCGGGACTAGCGCTTACGAGCAGTACTTC. Its protein is CASTTGTSAYEQYF.

This clonotype was seen a few times. This chain connects TRBV5-1 to TRBJ2-1, with 13 nucleotides matching TRBD2. The CDR3 contains 15 residues. CDR1 and CDR2 (germline): SGHRS, YFSETQ. J lost 5 bases, V lost 4 bases, and 3 bases had no gene match. The CDR3 loop reads CASSPGLAGHNEQFF. The DNA for the CDR3 is TGCGCCAGCAGCCCGGGACTAGCGGGGCACAATGAGCAGTTCTTC.

A few counts support this clonotype. This rearrangement joins TRBV28 to TRBJ2-1; D uncertain. From germline, CDR1 is MDHEN and CDR2 SYDVKM. There are 16 residues in the CDR3. The V end was cut by 4 bases, the J end by 10 bases, with 23 bases between. CDR3 sequence: CASSSPLRAIEREQFF. DNA of the CDR3: TGTGCCAGCAGTTCTCCTCTACGGGCCATAGAACGCGAGCAGTTCTTC.

This clonotype was counted only a few times. This chain uses TRBV5-6 with TRBJ2-5; 9 bases are shared with TRBD2. The length of the CDR3 is 15 residues. Germline V gene sequence: CDR1 SGHDT, CDR2 YYEEEE. Trimming at V came to 2 bases and at J to 3 bases, leaving 5 bases not matched to a gene. CDR3 region: CASSFPPSGEETQYF. As DNA, the CDR3 is TGTGCCAGCAGCTTTCCCCCTAGCGGGGAAGAGACCCAGTACTTC.